The sequence of this T cell receptor beta chain was determined in a study of blood T cell repertoires in COVID-19. Study context: PBMCs, B-cell-depleted T cells, or T cells were the source of the cDNA or gDNA that made up the material.

In terms of age and location, participants ranged from roughly 18 to 89 years and lived in about two dozen US areas. Grouping used clinical history reported by participants in a survey and questionnaire. Method: immunoSEQ multiplex PCR; TCRdb's copy keeps in-frame clones and lacks some. The repertoire holds more than 400,000 clones, with about nine tenths as singletons. Sequencing was carried out using PBMCs or T cells enriched from blood (not recorded which). The clonotype originates from a woman aged 18-30 years who had recovered from COVID-19.

For the CDR3, the DNA is TGTGCCTGGAAGGACAGCTATAACACTGAAGCTTTCTTT. This sequence encodes CAWKDSYNTEAFF. The chain carries TRBV30 and TRBJ1-1; a weak D match, TRBD1 (6 bases). V was trimmed by 4 bases and J by 2 bases, leaving 11 bases between them. Per the germline V gene, CDR1 is GTSNPN and CDR2 is SVGIG (reference sequence). This CDR3 has 13 amino acids.